The 2 T cell receptor beta chains reported below all come from one sample, sequenced in a study of Ad26.COV2.S vaccination and SARS-CoV-2 variants. Treatment described: around 19 received Ad26.COV2.S at low or high dose, single or two shots; about 5 received placebo; per-sample allocation not given. Day 63 after the first vaccine or placebo injection was the time point for sampling. The table came from immunoSEQ multiplex PCR; TCRdb's copy has only in-frame clones and leaves some out. The table has roughly 300,000 clones, 85% to 90% seen once. The source material was peripheral blood, sampled in a trial of Ad26.COV2.S vaccine versus placebo. The receptors originated from a person between 18 and 59 years old who received the Ad26.COV2.S COVID-19 vaccine or a placebo.

This chain joins TRBV21-1 and TRBJ2-1. TRBV21-1 has pseudogene status. This CDR3 spans 15 amino acids. CDR3 sequence: CASSKSGDGNNEQFF. Here the CDR3 DNA reads TGTGCCAGCAGCAAATCTGGGGACGGTAACAATGAGCAGTTCTTC.

The V call is TRBV4-1, the J call TRBJ2-2, with a weak D call TRBD1 (6 bases). Looked up from germline, CDR1 is MGHRA and CDR2 is YSYEKL. This CDR3 is built from 18 residues. Deletions cut 0 bases from V and 0 bases from J, with 14 bases between. The CDR3 region is CASSQELSRTANTGELFF. In DNA, the CDR3 is TGCGCCAGCAGCCAAGAGCTTAGCAGGACAGCGAACACCGGGGAGCTGTTTTTT.